These T cell receptor beta chains were read from a single sample in a study of T cells in Graves' hyperthyroidism and ophthalmopathy. TCRdb redid the calling of the multiplex PCR reads with MiXCR, one entry per CDR3 protein. The profile shows a few hundred thousand distinct CDR3 sequences, 16% of them singletons. The sample consisted of blood. These TCRs come from a young woman with Graves' ophthalmopathy. CDR3s include the opening cysteine and the closing phenylalanine or tryptophan. D genes are given only for firm matches. For some rows the clone size is stated as once, few or many, or as a class when expanded; others skip it.

D	V	size	J	DNA	CDR3
-	TRBV6-2/TRBV6-3	-	TRBJ1-1	TGTGCCGGCAGTTACTCGAGCATGTGGACACCCAACACTGAAGCTTTCTTT	CAGSYSSMWTPNTEAFF
-	TRBV28	many	TRBJ1-4	TGTGCCAGCACCTCCCCCCCCCAAAGCGCAACTAATGAAAAACTGTTTTTT	CASTSPPQSATNEKLFF
-	TRBV30	-	TRBJ1-1	TGTGCCTGGAACTCCCTTCGCTACACTGAAGCTTTCTTT	CAWNSLRYTEAFF
TRBD1	TRBV30	many	TRBJ2-7	TGTGCCTGGTCCCGGGACAGGGCCTCCTACGAGCAGTACTTC	CAWSRDRASYEQYF
-	TRBV27	-	TRBJ1-1	TGTGCCAGCAGTTTATCCGCGACGGGTATGAACACTGAAGCTTTCTTT	CASSLSATGMNTEAFF
-	TRBV7-9	few	TRBJ1-1	TGTGCCAGCAGCTTACTGCCCTGGGATGGGGCTTTCTTT	CASSLLPWDGAFF
-	TRBV3-1	many	TRBJ1-1	TGTGCCAGCAGCCAAGAACAGGTGGAAAACACTGAAGCTTTCTTT	CASSQEQVENTEAFF
-	TRBV20-1	many	TRBJ1-3	TGCAGTGCTCAGCAACCCGGGACATGGGGAAACACCATATATTTT	CSAQQPGTWGNTIYF
-	TRBV20-1	-	TRBJ1-6	TGCAGTGCTAGGGGAACGAGGGGAGATAATTCACCCCTCCACTTT	CSARGTRGDNSPLHF
-	TRBV12-3/TRBV12-4	many	TRBJ2-7	TGTGCCAGCCGAGGGGTCGGGACCTACGAGCAGTACTTC	CASRGVGTYEQYF
-	TRBV14	-	TRBJ2-1	TGTGCCAGCAGCCAAGATCGGTGGGGAACAACCCGTTACAATGAGCAGTTCTTC	CASSQDRWGTTRYNEQFF
TRBD2	TRBV18	many	TRBJ2-1	TGTGCCAGCTCACCTTGGACTAGCGGGGCAAATGAGCAGTTCTTC	CASSPWTSGANEQFF
TRBD1	TRBV20-1	few	TRBJ1-6	TGCAGTGCCCTAGGGGGAGGGGGCACCCTCCACTTT	CSALGGGGTLHF
-	TRBV27	-	TRBJ2-1	TGTGCCAGCAGTTCTGAATTCAATGAGCAGTTCTTC	CASSSEFNEQFF
-	TRBV5-1	few	TRBJ2-5	TGCGCCAGCAGCCCTGGACCACTTCTGGGGGAGACCCAGTACTTC	CASSPGPLLGETQYF
-	TRBV4-1	many	TRBJ2-7	TGCGCCAGCAGCCATCTTGAAGGGTACGAGCAGTACTTC	CASSHLEGYEQYF
-	TRBV7-2	-	TRBJ2-5	TGCGCCAGCAGCCAAGCCCAAAGTAAAGAGACCCAGTACTTC	CASSQAQSKETQYF